A single TCR beta chain is shown here with its context. No antigen is known for it. Only in-frame clones appear in the TCRdb table, and some are missing; sequencing was by immunoSEQ multiplex PCR. The data hold tens of thousands of clones, with around 92% observed a single time. The data stem from a study of T cell responses to AZD1222 COVID-19 vaccine. General study results and limits: Donors were mostly white British, more females; clonal diversity possibly underestimated.

The receptor's source is an adult in good health. Source: peripheral blood, taken on day 0 of AZD1222 vaccination.

CDR3 sequence: CAISGGTSGNVGYNEQFF. CDR3 DNA sequence: TGTGCCATCAGTGGAGGGACTAGCGGGAACGTTGGGTACAATGAGCAGTTCTTC. V is TRBV10-3 and J is TRBJ2-1, with 13 bases matching TRBD2. The germline V gene encodes CDR1 ENHRY and CDR2 SYGVKD. The CDR3 sequence is 18 residues long. The J segment lost 4 bases and the V segment lost 4 bases, leaving 10 bases of the junction unmatched.